This T cell receptor beta chain was sequenced during a study of T cells after yellow fever vaccination. Study-wide results and limits: In FACS-sorted repertoires, abundant clonotypes from the bulk population could appear as contaminants. Weaker, the secondary response peaked sooner, at day 5 versus 15.

5'RACE template switching produced TCR cDNA carrying a universal primer site and UMIs. A single record per CDR3 protein comes from TCRdb applying MiXCR to the 5' RACE reads. Of around 550,000 distinct CDR3 sequences listed, about 19% were seen once; the top ten hold roughly an eighth. The CDR3 covers 15 residues. J gave up 1 base and V 1 base, and 2 bases lay outside the gene matches. Germline V CDR1 and CDR2: SQVTM, ANQGSEA. The table lists this clonotype with a few counts. What it recognizes is unknown. The clonotype originates from a young man who received the YFV17D yellow fever vaccine. The material sequenced was PBMCs, taken 15 days after the yellow fever booster vaccination. This sequence joins TRBV29-1 and TRBJ2-1; 9 nucleotides align to TRBD2. The CDR3 DNA sequence: TGCAGCGTTGAAGCCCTAGCGGGGTCCTACAATGAGCAGTTCTTC. Its translation: CSVEALAGSYNEQFF.